Below, 20 T cell receptor beta chains from the same sample are listed, as sequenced in a study of T cells in Graves' hyperthyroidism and ophthalmopathy. There were TCR beta CDR3 regions amplified from RNA transcripts. A first-round RT-PCR of the TCR CDR3 used the HTBI primer set. MiXCR, applied by TCRdb to the multiplex PCR reads, yields one record per CDR3 protein. The sample carries hundreds of thousands of distinct CDR3 sequences, around 15% recorded once. Input material: blood. The source of these receptors is a woman aged 18-29 years with Graves' hyperthyroidism.

This clonotype appeared many times. The J gene is TRBJ1-5, the V gene TRBV7-2; D is perhaps TRBD1 (6 bases). With 0 bases removed from V and 3 bases from J, the gap between germline ends came to 12 bases. Per the germline V gene, CDR1 is SGHTA and CDR2 is FQGNSA. This CDR3 region has 16 residues. CDR3 sequence reads: CASSLAGHSYNQPQHF. CDR3 nucleotides: TGTGCCAGCAGCTTAGCGGGACACTCCTACAATCAGCCCCAGCATTTT. Full variable domain (rest looked up from reference TRBV7-2 and TRBJ1-5): GAGVSQSPSNKVTEKGKDVELRCDPISGHTALYWYRQSLGQGLEFLIYFQGNSAPDKSGLPSDRFSAERTGGSVSTLTIQRTQQEDSAVYLCASSLAGHSYNQPQHFGDGTRLSIL.

As concerns this clonotype: One junction end does not reproduce the germline sequence, and a read error may be involved. The chain carries TRBV30 and TRBJ1-4, with a weak D call TRBD1 (6 bases). Per germline, CDR1 GTSNPN and CDR2 SVGIG (reference sequence). The CDR3 has 13 amino acids. The DNA of the CDR3 is TGTGCCTGGAGCCGGGACATTTCAGAAAACCTGTTTTTT. This translates into CAWSRDISENLFF.

This clonotype was observed a few times. The gene calls are TRBV18 and TRBJ1-3; D gene ambiguous. Germline loops: CDR1 KGHSH, CDR2 LQKENI. The V end was cut by 3 bases, the J end by 1 base, with 13 bases between. CDR3 length: 16 residues. The CDR3 is CASSPSSSSSGNTIYF. The CDR3, as DNA: TGTGCCAGCTCACCTTCTTCTAGTTCTTCTGGAAACACCATATATTTT.

This clonotype was found many times. This sequence joins TRBV7-2 and TRBJ1-4, with 10 nucleotides matching TRBD1. CDR1 and CDR2 from the germline V gene are SGHTA and FQGNSA. This CDR3 is built from 19 residues. V was clipped by 3 bases and J by 8 bases; unmatched bases: 18. Here the CDR3 reads CASSFCHGQGGDGGEKLFF. DNA for the CDR3: TGTGCCAGCAGCTTCTGCCATGGACAGGGGGGAGACGGTGGGGAAAAACTGTTTTTT. The full variable domain, completed using reference TRBV7-2 and TRBJ1-4, is GAGVSQSPSNKVTEKGKDVELRCDPISGHTALYWYRQSLGQGLEFLIYFQGNSAPDKSGLPSDRFSAERTGGSVSTLTIQRTQQEDSAVYLCASSFCHGQGGDGGEKLFFGSGTQLSVL.

This clonotype was observed many times. The rearrangement links TRBV30 to TRBJ2-7, with D possibly being TRBD2 (6 bases). The germline V gene encodes CDR1 GTSNPN and CDR2 SVGIG (reference sequence). The V and J ends lost 5 bases and 3 bases respectively, with 17 bases between them. The CDR3 extends over 14 amino acids. CDR3: CAWPREWMYYEQYF. DNA for the CDR3: TGTGCCTGGCCCCGGGAGTGGATGTACTACGAGCAGTACTTC.

This clonotype was observed at least ten times. The chain couples TRBV12-3 or TRBV12-4 to TRBJ2-2, with 9 bases fitting TRBD2. This CDR3 is built from 16 residues. The V gene end was trimmed by 5 bases and the J gene end by 3 bases; junction bases not matched to a gene: 7. CDR3 in amino acids: CASSDLAGSHTGELFF. In DNA form, the CDR3 reads TGTGCCAGCAGTGACCTAGCGGGAAGCCACACCGGGGAGCTGTTTTTT.

This clonotype was counted many times. The rearrangement uses TRBV3-1 and TRBJ2-7; 7 positions match TRBD2. From germline, CDR1 is LGHDT and CDR2 YNNKEL (reference sequence). The CDR3 runs 16 residues. V shed 0 bases, J shed 3 bases, and the junction held 8 bases outside the gene matches. CDR3 nucleotide sequence: TGTGCCAGCAGCCAAGAGGGAGGGCCTGCTGGCTACGAGCAGTACTTC. As protein: CASSQEGGPAGYEQYF.

This clonotype appeared many times. V and J are TRBV20-1 and TRBJ2-1; the match to TRBD2 covers 11 bases. This CDR3 region has 14 residues. With 6 bases clipped from V and 8 bases from J, the junction kept 9 bases outside the gene matches. The germline gives CDR1 DFQATT, CDR2 SNEGSKA (reference sequence). The CDR3 coding sequence is TGCAGTGCCCCGACGACTAGCGGGAAAGATGAGCAGTTCTTC. Protein sequence: CSAPTTSGKDEQFF.

This clonotype was seen only a few times. This rearrangement joins TRBV4-1 to TRBJ2-5; D may be TRBD1 or TRBD2 (7 bases each). From germline, CDR1 is MGHRA and CDR2 YSYEKL. V was pared by 4 bases and J by 5 bases, with 26 bases between. This CDR3 comprises 18 residues. In nucleotides, the CDR3 is TGCGCCAGCAGCCCGAGGGGAGCCGGGACAGCGGGGATGGAGACCCAGTACTTC. It codes for CASSPRGAGTAGMETQYF.

This clonotype was seen a handful of times. The rearrangement joins TRBV12-5 to TRBJ2-1; D is possibly TRBD1 or TRBD2 (5 bases each). The CDR3 spans 12 residues. Germline V gives CDR1 LGHNT, CDR2 FRNRAP. Between the trimmed V and J ends, which lost 5 bases and 6 bases, there was a span of 8 bases. The CDR3: CASGPGPNEQFF. The CDR3 DNA reads TGTGCTAGTGGTCCGGGGCCCAATGAGCAGTTCTTC.

V is TRBV24-1 and J is TRBJ1-1; D not certain. Trimming left V 3 bases short and J 4 bases short, with 5 bases between. The CDR3 runs to 12 residues. Germline CDR1 reads KGHDR; CDR2 reads SFDVKD. The CDR3 protein is CATSDPGTEAFF. The CDR3, as DNA: TGTGCCACCAGTGATCCAGGCACTGAAGCTTTCTTT.

The chain is built from TRBV10-1 and TRBJ2-7; maybe TRBD2 (5 bases). The CDR3 has 13 residues. Germline V gives CDR1 WNHNN, CDR2 SYGVQD (reference sequence). Trimming took off 2 bases at V and 7 bases at J, with 12 bases between the two ends. DNA for the CDR3: TGCGCCAGCAGTGAGGCGGGTACTCAGGAGCAGTACTTC. Translating gives CASSEAGTQEQYF.

This clonotype was recorded many times. J is TRBJ2-1 and V is TRBV18, with D possibly matching TRBD2 (5 bases). V was trimmed by 1 base and J by 0 bases, leaving 7 bases between them. Germline lookup yields CDR1 KGHSH and CDR2 LQKENI. CDR3 length equals 15 residues. DNA of the CDR3: TGTGCCAGCTCACCACAGCGGAGCTCCTACAATGAGCAGTTCTTC. This codes for CASSPQRSSYNEQFF.

This clonotype was seen ten or more times. The chain employs TRBV2 and TRBJ2-2; a weak D match, TRBD1 (6 bases). CDR3 size: 16 residues. The ends were cut back, 3 bases at V and 1 base at J, with 12 bases in the middle. The V gene's germline CDR1 is SNHLY and CDR2 FYNNEI. CDR3: CASSDLRRGNTGELFF. CDR3 bases: TGTGCCAGCAGTGATTTACGCAGGGGGAACACCGGGGAGCTGTTTTTT.

The sample holds many counts of this clonotype. This chain uses TRBV6-2 or TRBV6-3 with TRBJ1-5, with 9 nucleotides matching TRBD1. Germline V gene lookup returns CDR1 MNHEY and CDR2 SVGEGT. Trimming removed 2 bases from V and 3 bases from J; junction bases left unmatched: 8. CDR3 size: 17 residues. In nucleotides, the CDR3 is TGTGCCAGCAGTTACCCCGGGACAGGGATTCTCAATCAGCCCCAGCATTTT. This encodes CASSYPGTGILNQPQHF.

This clonotype was observed at least ten times. This chain uses TRBV7-2 with TRBJ2-3, with TRBD1 as a possible D gene (5 bases). Trimming took off 3 bases at V and 7 bases at J, with 17 bases between the two ends. The germline V gene has CDR1 SGHTA and CDR2 FQGNSA. This CDR3 has 15 amino acids. CDR3 in amino acids: CASSFPSTATNTQYF. Written as DNA, the CDR3 is TGTGCCAGCAGCTTCCCATCGACAGCAACAAATACGCAGTATTTT. Combining the CDR3 with reference TRBV7-2 and TRBJ2-3 gives the whole variable domain GAGVSQSPSNKVTEKGKDVELRCDPISGHTALYWYRQSLGQGLEFLIYFQGNSAPDKSGLPSDRFSAERTGGSVSTLTIQRTQQEDSAVYLCASSFPSTATNTQYFGPGTRLTVL.

This clonotype was counted many times. This rearrangement joins TRBV7-3 to TRBJ2-1, with a possible D match to TRBD1 (6 bases). The V end was cut by 1 base, the J end by 3 bases, with 13 bases between. The germline V gene has CDR1 SGHTA and CDR2 FQGTGA. CDR3 length: 16 amino acids. This CDR3 reads CASSLRSGDNYNEQFF. In nucleotides, the CDR3 is TGTGCCAGCAGCTTAAGGTCAGGGGACAACTACAATGAGCAGTTCTTC.

This chain connects TRBV6-1 to TRBJ2-4, with a weak D call TRBD1 (6 bases). This CDR3 is built from 15 residues. Trimming pared 0 bases from V and 6 bases from J, leaving 12 bases between. Looked up from germline, CDR1 is MNHNS and CDR2 is SASEGT. CDR3 amino acids: CASSEAPTGRNIQYF. Written as DNA, the CDR3 is TGTGCCAGCAGTGAAGCACCGACAGGCAGAAACATTCAGTACTTC.

The sample holds a few counts of this clonotype. The chain combines TRBV27 with TRBJ2-4; weak D call: TRBD2 (6 bases). The ends were cut back, 4 bases at V and 5 bases at J, with 15 bases in the middle. Germline V CDR1 and CDR2: MNHEY, SMNVEV (reference sequence). CDR3 length: 15 residues. Here the CDR3 reads CASSSPRERENIQYF. The DNA for the CDR3 is TGTGCCAGCAGTTCCCCCCGGGAGAGGGAAAACATTCAGTACTTC.

This clonotype was seen a handful of times. CDR3 sequence reads: CSARDWDKVRTSDFDEQFF. CDR3 in DNA: TGCAGTGCTAGAGACTGGGACAAGGTGAGGACTAGTGATTTCGATGAGCAGTTCTTC. The chain carries TRBV20-1 and TRBJ2-1, with a weak D call TRBD2 (7 bases). The germline V and J ends were trimmed by 0 bases and 8 bases, with 29 bases remaining between them. Per germline, CDR1 DFQATT and CDR2 SNEGSKA (reference sequence). The CDR3 length is 19 residues.